This is a list of T cell receptor beta chains from one sample in a study of blood T cell repertoires in COVID-19. Produced via immunoSEQ multiplex PCR; TCRdb's table is partial and in-frame only. This sample yields around 130,000 clones, of which roughly nine tenths are seen a single time; roughly 4.5% belongs to the top ten. Input material: peripheral blood. The source of these receptors is a man aged 60-69 years with COVID-19, enrolled during active disease. Each CDR3 is given with its conserved first and last residue. Fields, in order: V gene, D gene, clone size, J gene, CDR3 protein, CDR3 DNA. A D gene is named only where the DNA matches it firmly. Size tells how often a clone was seen (once, few, many) or the class of an expanded clone, and some rows leave it out.

TRBV30	TRBD2	NA	TRBJ2-1	CAWSGTSEYNEQFF	TGTGCCTGGAGTGGGACTAGCGAATACAATGAGCAGTTCTTC
TRBV5-6	TRBD1	NA	TRBJ1-6	CASSSSGTGNSPLHF	TGTGCCAGCAGCTCCTCAGGGACAGGGAATTCACCCCTCCACTTT
TRBV12-5	NA	NA	TRBJ1-2	CASGLVHGYTF	TGTGCTAGTGGGTTAGTGCACGGCTACACCTTC
TRBV5-5	TRBD1	NA	TRBJ1-1	CASSFSQGASNTEAFF	TGTGCCAGCAGCTTTTCACAGGGGGCGTCGAACACTGAAGCTTTCTTT
TRBV5-1	NA	once	TRBJ2-1	CASSLGGSYNEQFF	TGCGCCAGCAGCCTCGGCGGGTCCTACAATGAGCAGTTCTTC
TRBV3-1/TRBV3-2	NA	NA	TRBJ1-1	CASSPHAGNTEAFF	TGTGCCAGCAGCCCTCATGCAGGGAACACTGAAGCTTTCTTT
TRBV24-1	NA	NA	TRBJ2-5	CATSDSGSRRGTQYF	TGTGCCACCAGTGATTCCGGGTCCCGCCGAGGGACCCAGTACTTC
TRBV5-6	NA	NA	TRBJ1-1	CASSVTGEAFF	TGTGCCAGCAGCGTGACAGGAGAAGCTTTCTTT
TRBV6-4	TRBD2	NA	TRBJ2-1	CASRAGGNEQFF	TGTGCCAGCAGAGCGGGAGGGAATGAGCAGTTCTTC
TRBV19	TRBD1	NA	TRBJ1-4	CASSPRTGYNEKLFF	TGTGCCAGTAGCCCCAGGACAGGGTATAATGAAAAACTGTTTTTT
TRBV5-1	TRBD2	NA	TRBJ2-7	CASSTNSGGPYEQYF	TGCGCCAGCAGCACCAATAGCGGGGGGCCCTACGAGCAGTACTTC
TRBV4-1	NA	NA	TRBJ1-5	CASSQVLGVNQPQHF	TGCGCCAGCAGCCAAGTCCTAGGCGTGAATCAGCCCCAGCATTTT
TRBV4-1	TRBD1	NA	TRBJ2-1	CASSAYGRGSYNEQFF	TGCGCCAGCAGCGCCTACGGCAGGGGGTCCTACAATGAGCAGTTCTTC
TRBV9	NA	NA	TRBJ1-1	CASSVDPGGTEAFF	TGTGCCAGCAGCGTAGACCCGGGGGGCACTGAAGCTTTCTTT
TRBV4-1	TRBD1	NA	TRBJ2-7	CASSQGTGTYEQYF	TGCGCCAGCAGCCAAGGGACAGGGACCTACGAGCAGTACTTC
TRBV9	TRBD1	NA	TRBJ2-2	CASSPTGGIGELFF	TGTGCCAGCAGCCCGACAGGGGGCATCGGGGAGCTGTTTTTT
TRBV5-5	NA	NA	TRBJ2-7	CASSPALAPISYEQYF	TGTGCCAGCAGCCCTGCCCTAGCCCCCATCTCCTACGAGCAGTACTTC
TRBV7-3	TRBD1	NA	TRBJ2-1	CASSRDRGINEQFF	TGTGCCAGCAGTCGGGACAGGGGAATAAATGAGCAGTTCTTC
TRBV15	NA	NA	TRBJ1-1	CATSRAPGEGNTEAFF	TGTGCCACCAGCAGAGCCCCAGGGGAGGGGAACACTGAAGCTTTCTTT
TRBV6-1	NA	NA	TRBJ1-1	CASSEVDSLPNTEAFF	TGTGCCAGCAGTGAAGTGGACAGCCTTCCGAACACTGAAGCTTTCTTT
TRBV18	TRBD1	NA	TRBJ1-5	CASSTGVNQPQHF	TGTGCCAGCTCAACAGGGGTCAATCAGCCCCAGCATTTT
TRBV9	TRBD1	NA	TRBJ1-2	CASSVEDRWMGYTF	TGTGCCAGCAGCGTAGAGGACAGGTGGATGGGCTACACCTTC
TRBV5-1	NA	NA	TRBJ1-1	CASSYGGSTEAFF	TGCGCCAGCAGCTACGGGGGAAGCACTGAAGCTTTCTTT
TRBV24-1	TRBD1	once	TRBJ2-1	CATSDWTGGKDEQFF	TGTGCCACCAGTGATTGGACAGGGGGCAAGGATGAGCAGTTCTTC
TRBV5-1	NA	NA	TRBJ1-4	CASSREIQGKLFF	TGCGCCAGCAGCCGTGAAATCCAGGGGAAACTGTTTTTT
TRBV30	NA	NA	TRBJ1-1	CAWSGGGFVGLNTEAFF	TGTGCCTGGAGTGGGGGGGGTTTTGTGGGACTGAACACTGAAGCTTTCTTT
TRBV21-1	NA	NA	TRBJ2-7	CASSKGPPRGF	TGTGCCAGCAGCAAAGGTCCTCCCCGGGGCTTC
TRBV19	NA	few	TRBJ2-5	CASSFEETQYF	TGTGCCAGTAGTTTCGAAGAGACCCAGTACTTC
TRBV5-1	TRBD2	NA	TRBJ2-3	CASSSGLAGEVTDTQYF	TGCGCCAGCAGCTCGGGACTAGCGGGAGAGGTAACAGATACGCAGTATTTT
TRBV9	TRBD2	NA	TRBJ2-1	CASSLTSGDYNEQFF	TGTGCCAGCAGCCTGACTAGCGGAGATTACAATGAGCAGTTCTTC
TRBV9	NA	NA	TRBJ1-1	CASSALWSGTEAFF	TGTGCCAGCAGCGCCCTTTGGAGCGGGACTGAAGCTTTCTTT
TRBV5-1	TRBD1	NA	TRBJ1-5	CASSVRTGGPQHF	TGCGCCAGCAGCGTGAGGACAGGGGGGCCCCAGCATTTT
TRBV14	NA	few	TRBJ2-7	CASSQGLAVEQYF	TGTGCCAGCAGCCAAGGGCTAGCTGTCGAGCAGTACTTC
TRBV10-3	NA	NA	TRBJ1-2	CAISDGPEYGYTF	TGTGCCATCAGTGACGGTCCGGAGTATGGCTACACCTTC
TRBV15	NA	NA	TRBJ1-3	CATSRDHGDTIYF	TGTGCCACCAGCAGAGATCATGGAGACACCATATATTTT
TRBV2	NA	NA	TRBJ2-5	CASSEDAGRETQYF	TGTGCCAGCAGTGAAGATGCAGGGAGGGAGACCCAGTACTTC
TRBV5-1	TRBD1	NA	TRBJ2-1	CASSLGQGEQFF	TGCGCCAGCAGCTTGGGACAGGGGGAGCAGTTCTTC
TRBV11-2	TRBD2	NA	TRBJ2-2	CASSFLGRESGVAGELFF	TGTGCCAGCAGCTTCCTCGGGCGGGAGTCGGGGGTTGCCGGGGAGCTGTTTTTT
TRBV18	NA	NA	TRBJ1-5	CASSEDYSNQPQHF	TGTGCCAGCTCAGAAGACTATAGCAATCAGCCCCAGCATTTT
TRBV10-3	NA	NA	TRBJ1-2	CAISEERGNYGYTF	TGTGCCATCAGTGAGGAGAGAGGGAACTATGGCTACACCTTC
TRBV3-1/TRBV3-2	TRBD1	many	TRBJ1-3	CASSGQGAPGNTIYF	TGTGCCAGCAGCGGACAGGGGGCCCCTGGAAACACCATATATTTT
TRBV7-8	TRBD1	NA	TRBJ1-5	CASSSEGAYQPQHF	TGTGCCAGCAGCTCGGAGGGGGCTTATCAGCCCCAGCATTTT
TRBV19	TRBD2	NA	TRBJ2-1	CASSPRTSGVGNEQFF	TGTGCCAGTAGTCCAAGGACTAGCGGGGTCGGGAATGAGCAGTTCTTC
TRBV10-3	NA	NA	TRBJ1-5	CAISEGSGSQPQHF	TGTGCCATCAGTGAAGGGAGTGGAAGTCAGCCCCAGCATTTT
TRBV7-9	NA	NA	TRBJ1-1	CASSSATETTSYTEAFF	TGTGCCAGCAGCTCGGCGACCGAGACAACTTCTTACACTGAAGCTTTCTTT
TRBV3-1/TRBV3-2	TRBD1	NA	TRBJ2-7	CASSQETGGSEQYF	TGTGCCAGCAGCCAAGAAACAGGGGGCTCCGAGCAGTACTTC
TRBV7-6	NA	NA	TRBJ2-1	CASSHRYGSSSYNEQFF	TGTGCCAGCAGCCATCGATACGGGAGTAGCTCCTACAATGAGCAGTTCTTC
TRBV12-3/TRBV12-4	TRBD1	NA	TRBJ1-5	CASRDRDHQPQHF	TGTGCCAGCAGAGACAGGGACCATCAGCCCCAGCATTTT
TRBV30	TRBD1	NA	TRBJ1-5	CAWGDRNQPQHF	TGTGCCTGGGGGGACAGGAATCAGCCCCAGCATTTT